This T cell receptor beta chain was observed in a study of Graves' ophthalmopathy and Graves' hyperthyroidism. Transcripts of RNA were the source for amplifying TCR beta CDR3 regions. Amplification began with first-round RT-PCR using HTBI primers, then second-round multiplex PCR was performed. TCRdb processed the multiplex PCR reads anew with MiXCR; each CDR3 protein has one entry. Of 170,000 or so distinct CDR3 sequences in the sample, 37% were seen once. The V and J ends lost 3 bases and 3 bases, in that order; junction bases with no gene match: 5. The CDR3 totals 15 residues. Germline loops: CDR1 SGHTA, CDR2 FQGTGA.

Material for sequencing was peripheral blood. The TCR comes from a woman between 40 and 55 years old with Graves' ophthalmopathy. The chain employs TRBV7-3 and TRBJ1-5; 7 bases align to TRBD1. The CDR3 DNA follows: TGTGCCAGCAGCTTGCAGGGGGACAACAATCAGCCCCAGCATTTT. The encoded protein is CASSLQGDNNQPQHF.